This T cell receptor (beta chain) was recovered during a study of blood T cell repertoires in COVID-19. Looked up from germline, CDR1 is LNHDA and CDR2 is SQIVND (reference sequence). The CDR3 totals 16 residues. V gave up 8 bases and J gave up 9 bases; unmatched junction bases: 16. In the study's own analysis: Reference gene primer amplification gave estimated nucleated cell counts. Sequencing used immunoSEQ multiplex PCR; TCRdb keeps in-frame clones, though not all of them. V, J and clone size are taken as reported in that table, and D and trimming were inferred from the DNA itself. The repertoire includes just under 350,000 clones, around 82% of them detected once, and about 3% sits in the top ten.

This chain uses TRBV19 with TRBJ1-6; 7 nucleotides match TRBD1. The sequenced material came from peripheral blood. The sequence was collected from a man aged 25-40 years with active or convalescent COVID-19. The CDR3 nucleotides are TGTGCCAGTTCCCACACCGGGACAGCAAGTCGTTCACCCCTCCACTTT. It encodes CASSHTGTASRSPLHF.